The subject of this entry is one TCR beta chain. The sequenced template was cDNA made from the entire isolated RNA. Produced via immunoSEQ multiplex PCR; TCRdb's table is partial and in-frame only. The sample carries about 360,000 clones, 10% to 15% recorded once. This sample is drawn from a study of beta chain features in type 1 diabetes. One heparinised draw, averaging about 110 mL, was taken per donor. In all sorted populations, purity surpassed 95%. The sequence came from a man between 18 and 29 years old in good health. The sequencing input was naive CD4+ T cells from blood.

The CDR3 protein is CASSGVLAGGSTQYF. DNA of the CDR3: TGTGCCAGCAGCGGGGTACTAGCGGGAGGGAGTACGCAGTATTTT. The chain carries TRBV9 and TRBJ2-3; 13 bases are a match to TRBD2. This CDR3 spans 15 amino acids. Germline values: CDR1 SGDLS, CDR2 YYNGEE. V shed 3 bases, J shed 8 bases, and the junction held 6 bases outside the gene matches.